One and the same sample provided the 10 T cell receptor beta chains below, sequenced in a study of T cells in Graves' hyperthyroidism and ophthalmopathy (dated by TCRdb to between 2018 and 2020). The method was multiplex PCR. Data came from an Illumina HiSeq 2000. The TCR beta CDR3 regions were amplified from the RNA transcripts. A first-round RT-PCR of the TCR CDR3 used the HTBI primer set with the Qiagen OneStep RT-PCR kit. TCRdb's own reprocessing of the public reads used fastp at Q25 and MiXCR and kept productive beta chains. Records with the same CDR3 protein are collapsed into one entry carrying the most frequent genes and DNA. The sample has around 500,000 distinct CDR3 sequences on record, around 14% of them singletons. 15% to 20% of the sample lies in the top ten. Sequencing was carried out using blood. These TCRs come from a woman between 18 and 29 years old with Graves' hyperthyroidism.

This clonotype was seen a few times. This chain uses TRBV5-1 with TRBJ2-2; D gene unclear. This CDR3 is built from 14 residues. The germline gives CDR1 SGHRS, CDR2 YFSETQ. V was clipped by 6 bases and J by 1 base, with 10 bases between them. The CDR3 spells CASTETMNTGELFF. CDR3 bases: TGCGCCAGCACCGAGACAATGAACACCGGGGAGCTGTTTTTT.

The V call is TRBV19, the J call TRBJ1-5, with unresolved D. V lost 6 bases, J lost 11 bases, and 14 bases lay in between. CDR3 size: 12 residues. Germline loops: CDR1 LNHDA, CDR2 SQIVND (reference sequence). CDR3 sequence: CASRSRGRAQHF. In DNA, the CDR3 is TGTGCCAGTAGATCCCGCGGGAGGGCCCAGCATTTT.

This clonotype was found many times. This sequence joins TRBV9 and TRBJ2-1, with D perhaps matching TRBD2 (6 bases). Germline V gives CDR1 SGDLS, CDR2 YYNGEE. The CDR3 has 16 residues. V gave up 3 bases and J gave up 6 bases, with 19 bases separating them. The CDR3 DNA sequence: TGTGCCAGCAGCGCAGGAGGGCCGGAGGGAATCAATGAGCAGTTCTTC. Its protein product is CASSAGGPEGINEQFF.

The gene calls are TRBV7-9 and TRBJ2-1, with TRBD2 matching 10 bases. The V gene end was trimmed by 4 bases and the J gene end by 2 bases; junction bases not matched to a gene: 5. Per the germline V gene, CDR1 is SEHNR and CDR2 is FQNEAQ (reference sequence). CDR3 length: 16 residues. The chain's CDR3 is CASSSPTSGTYNEQFF. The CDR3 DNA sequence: TGTGCCAGCAGCTCACCTACTAGCGGGACCTACAATGAGCAGTTCTTC.

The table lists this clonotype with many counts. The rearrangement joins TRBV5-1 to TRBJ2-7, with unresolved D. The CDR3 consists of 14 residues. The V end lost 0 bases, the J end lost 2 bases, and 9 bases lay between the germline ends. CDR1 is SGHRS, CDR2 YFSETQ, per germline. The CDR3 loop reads CASSLDGLTYEQYF. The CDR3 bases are TGCGCCAGCAGCTTGGACGGGCTAACCTACGAGCAGTACTTC. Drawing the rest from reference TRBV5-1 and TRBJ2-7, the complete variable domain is KAGVTQTPRYLIKTRGQQVTLSCSPISGHRSVSWYQQTPGQGLQFLFEYFSETQRNKGNFPGRFSGRQFSNSRSEMNVSTLELGDSALYLCASSLDGLTYEQYFGPGTRLTVT.

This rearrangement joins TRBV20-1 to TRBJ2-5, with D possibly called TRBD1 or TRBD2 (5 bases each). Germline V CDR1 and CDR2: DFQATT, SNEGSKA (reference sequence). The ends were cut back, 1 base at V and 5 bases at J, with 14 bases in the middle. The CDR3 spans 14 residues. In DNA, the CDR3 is TGCAGTGCTAGAGCTAGACGGTGGGGGGAGACCCAGTACTTC. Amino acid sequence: CSARARRWGETQYF.

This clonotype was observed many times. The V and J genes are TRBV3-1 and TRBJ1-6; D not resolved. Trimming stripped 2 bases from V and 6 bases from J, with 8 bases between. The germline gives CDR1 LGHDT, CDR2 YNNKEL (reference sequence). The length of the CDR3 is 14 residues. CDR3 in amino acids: CASSQMTGNSPLHF. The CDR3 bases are TGTGCCAGCAGCCAAATGACGGGTAATTCACCCCTCCACTTT.

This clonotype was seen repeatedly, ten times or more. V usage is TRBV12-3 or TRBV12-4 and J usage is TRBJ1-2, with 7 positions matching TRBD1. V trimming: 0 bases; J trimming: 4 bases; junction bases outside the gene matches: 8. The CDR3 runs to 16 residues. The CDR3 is CASSLAPQDRLYGYTF. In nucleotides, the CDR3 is TGTGCCAGCAGTTTAGCCCCCCAGGACAGGCTCTATGGCTACACCTTC.

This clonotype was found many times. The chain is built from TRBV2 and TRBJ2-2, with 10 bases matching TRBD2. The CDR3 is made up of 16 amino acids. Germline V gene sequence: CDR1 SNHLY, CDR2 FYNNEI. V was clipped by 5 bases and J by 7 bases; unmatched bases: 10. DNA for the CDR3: TGTGCCAGCAGTCTTTATAGCGGGAGGTCGGGCGGGGAGCTGTTTTTT. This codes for CASSLYSGRSGGELFF. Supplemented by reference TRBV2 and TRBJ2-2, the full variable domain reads EPEVTQTPSHQVTQMGQEVILRCVPISNHLYFYWYRQILGQKVEFLVSFYNNEISEKSEIFDDQFSVERPDGSNFTLKIRSTKLEDSAMYFCASSLYSGRSGGELFFGEGSRLTVL.

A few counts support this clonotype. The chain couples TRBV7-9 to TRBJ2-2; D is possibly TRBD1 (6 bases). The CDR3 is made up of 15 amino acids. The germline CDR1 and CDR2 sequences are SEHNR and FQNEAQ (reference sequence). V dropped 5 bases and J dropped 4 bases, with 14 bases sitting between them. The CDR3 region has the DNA TGTGCCAGCAGCCACCCGGACAGCCCCACCGGGGAGCTGTTTTTT. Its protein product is CASSHPDSPTGELFF. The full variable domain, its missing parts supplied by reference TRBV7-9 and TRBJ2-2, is DTGVSQNPRHKITKRGQNVTFRCDPISEHNRLYWYRQTLGQGPEFLTYFQNEAQLEKSRLLSDRFSAERPKGSFSTLEIQRTEQGDSAMYLCASSHPDSPTGELFFGEGSRLTVL.